This passage covers 13 T cell receptor beta chains from one sample sequenced in a study of T cell responses to AZD1222 COVID-19 vaccine. TCRdb keeps only in-frame clones here, not all; method: immunoSEQ multiplex PCR. The data contain approximately 200,000 clones, roughly 92% of them seen just once; the ten biggest clones take up around 3.6%. This sample comprised peripheral blood, obtained 28 days after the second AZD1222 dose. All receptors come from an adult who received the AZD1222 COVID-19 vaccine.

The chain links TRBV4-1 to TRBJ2-3; 8 bases line up with TRBD2. The length of the CDR3 is 16 residues. The V gene's germline CDR1 is MGHRA and CDR2 YSYEKL. The V gene end was trimmed by 1 base and the J gene end by 3 bases; junction bases not matched to a gene: 6. CDR3 region: CASSQVVSGSTDTQYF. CDR3 in DNA: TGCGCCAGCAGCCAAGTGGTCAGCGGGAGTACAGATACGCAGTATTTT.

The rearrangement links TRBV24-1 to TRBJ2-2, with D unresolved. The V gene's germline CDR1 is KGHDR and CDR2 SFDVKD. Trimming stripped 4 bases from V and 1 base from J, with 6 bases between. This CDR3 has 14 amino acids. The chain's CDR3 is CATSEGRNTGELFF. In nucleotides, the CDR3 is TGTGCCACCAGTGAGGGCAGGAACACCGGGGAGCTGTTTTTT.

V gene TRBV11-3 combines with J gene TRBJ1-5; D is unclear. Germline assignment: CDR1 SGHNT and CDR2 YENEEA. The CDR3 sequence is 13 residues long. Between the trimmed V and J ends, which lost 4 bases and 7 bases, there was a span of 11 bases. CDR3 amino acids: CASSSPRVQPQHF. The CDR3 DNA reads TGTGCCAGCAGCTCCCCCAGAGTACAGCCCCAGCATTTT.

J is TRBJ2-7 and V is TRBV19, with a weak D call TRBD1 (6 bases). Trimming left V 6 bases short and J 3 bases short, with 15 bases between. Germline values: CDR1 LNHDA, CDR2 SQIVND (reference sequence). This CDR3 contains 14 residues. The CDR3 coding sequence is TGTGCCAGTAGCTCTCAGGGGCCTTTCTACGAGCAGTACTTC. Translated: CASSSQGPFYEQYF.

The chain's CDR3 is CASSLHDRGRIAEQFF. The CDR3 DNA sequence: TGTGCCAGCAGCCTTCATGACAGGGGGCGCATAGCTGAGCAGTTCTTC. V is TRBV7-8 and J is TRBJ2-1; 10 bases are shared with TRBD1. The germline V gene has CDR1 SGHVS and CDR2 FQNEAQ. The CDR3 sequence is 16 residues long. With 5 bases clipped from V and 9 bases from J, the junction kept 13 bases outside the gene matches.

This rearrangement joins TRBV2 to TRBJ1-5, with D possibly matching TRBD1 (5 bases). The CDR3 runs 18 residues. Looked up from germline, CDR1 is SNHLY and CDR2 is FYNNEI. The V end was cut by 3 bases, the J end by 0 bases, with 18 bases between. CDR3 region: CASSDPSGAYSSNQPQHF. The CDR3 DNA is TGTGCCAGCAGTGATCCCTCCGGGGCCTACAGTAGCAATCAGCCCCAGCATTTT.

This chain links TRBV28 with TRBJ2-7; TRBD2 aligns across 9 bases. The CDR3 is 16 amino acids. V trimming: 7 bases; J trimming: 1 base; junction bases outside the gene matches: 11. The germline CDR1 and CDR2 sequences are MDHEN and SYDVKM. CDR3 amino acids: CASTSGGLAGSYEQYF. The CDR3, as DNA: TGTGCCAGCACCTCCGGGGGGCTAGCGGGGTCCTACGAGCAGTACTTC. The full variable domain, with the rest looked up from reference TRBV28 and TRBJ2-7, is DVKVTQSSRYLVKRTGEKVFLECVQDMDHENMFWYRQDPGLGLRLIYFSYDVKMKEKGDIPEGYSVSREKKERFSLILESASTNQTSMYLCASTSGGLAGSYEQYFGPGTRLTVT.

This clone appeared a single time. This chain connects TRBV5-1 to TRBJ1-2, with D maybe TRBD1 (6 bases). The CDR3 runs to 15 residues. Germline CDR1 is SGHRS and CDR2 is YFSETQ. The ends were cut back, 4 bases at V and 3 bases at J, with 16 bases in the middle. DNA for the CDR3: TGCGCCAGCAGCCGAGAACAGGGTTGGGACTATGGCTACACCTTC. Its protein product is CASSREQGWDYGYTF.

This rearrangement joins TRBV11-2 to TRBJ1-5; possible D gene TRBD1, 5 bases. CDR3 length equals 15 residues. Trimming shortened V by 0 bases and J by 2 bases, and 8 bases separated the two germline ends. Germline V gives CDR1 SGHAT, CDR2 FQNNGV. CDR3 in amino acids: CASSLEARGNQPQHF. In DNA, the CDR3 is TGTGCCAGCAGCTTAGAGGCCAGGGGCAATCAGCCCCAGCATTTT.

The genes are TRBV5-1 and TRBJ2-7; D is ambiguous. This CDR3 is built from 13 residues. The germline gives CDR1 SGHRS, CDR2 YFSETQ. The V end was cut by 1 base, the J end by 3 bases, with 8 bases between. CDR3 sequence reads: CASSLYVDYEQYF. CDR3 nucleotide sequence: TGCGCCAGCAGCTTGTATGTGGACTACGAGCAGTACTTC.

V gene TRBV7-2 combines with J gene TRBJ2-1, with 9 positions matching TRBD1. Losses at the gene ends were 5 bases for V and 8 bases for J; bases not matched to a gene: 7. CDR1 and CDR2 from the germline V gene are SGHTA and FQGNSA. The CDR3 is 14 residues long. The CDR3 loop reads CASSRDRAVDEQFF. DNA of the CDR3: TGTGCCAGCAGCCGGGACAGGGCTGTCGATGAGCAGTTCTTC.

The V gene is TRBV7-6, the J gene TRBJ1-4; TRBD1 might be the D (6 bases). The CDR3 extends over 14 amino acids. Germline V gene sequence: CDR1 SGHVS, CDR2 FNYEAQ. V gave up 4 bases and J gave up 7 bases, with 13 bases separating them. The CDR3 DNA is TGTGCCAGCAGCTCTGAGGACAGAGGTGAAAAACTGTTTTTT. Protein sequence: CASSSEDRGEKLFF.

CDR3 loop: CASSETEMNTEAFF. CDR3 sequence (DNA): TGTGCCAGCAGCGAGACAGAGATGAACACTGAAGCTTTCTTT. This chain links TRBV7-6 with TRBJ1-1; the D gene is possibly TRBD1 (5 bases). The CDR3 totals 14 residues. CDR1 SGHVS and CDR2 FNYEAQ come from the germline V gene. V was clipped by 5 bases and J by 0 bases, with 10 bases between them. The full variable domain, rest sourced from reference TRBV7-6 and TRBJ1-1, is GAGVSQSPRYKVTKRGQDVALRCDPISGHVSLYWYRQALGQGPEFLTYFNYEAQQDKSGLPNDRFSAERPEGSISTLTIQRTEQRDSAMYRCASSETEMNTEAFFGQGTRLTVV.